The rows below give T cell receptor beta chains drawn from one sample of a study of blood T cell repertoires in COVID-19. Some clones are missing from TCRdb's copy, which holds only in-frame ones; the method was immunoSEQ multiplex PCR. The data contain about 230,000 clones, approximately 88% of them singletons. The sequenced sample consisted of peripheral blood. The receptors stem from a man aged 35 to 55 with acute or convalescent COVID-19. Both conserved end residues are part of each CDR3. A D gene is named only where the DNA matches it firmly. Size tells how often a clone was seen (once, few, many) or the class of an expanded clone, and some rows leave it out.

clone_size,v_call,j_call,d_call,cdr3_nt,cdr3_aa
NA,TRBV13,TRBJ2-1,TRBD2,TGTGCCAGCAGCTTATGGGCTAGCGGATACAATGAGCAGTTCTTC,CASSLWASGYNEQFF
NA,TRBV7-8,TRBJ1-5,NA,TGTGCCAGCAGCGGCTCAGGGATTATGGGCAATCAGCCCCAGCATTTT,CASSGSGIMGNQPQHF
once,TRBV5-1,TRBJ1-1,NA,TGCGCCAGCAGCTTGGAGGGGGTCGACGGCACTGAAGCTTTCTTT,CASSLEGVDGTEAFF
few,TRBV19,TRBJ1-4,TRBD1,TGTGCCAGTAGTTTCTCGGGACAGGATGAAAAACTGTTTTTT,CASSFSGQDEKLFF
NA,TRBV12-3/TRBV12-4,TRBJ2-1,NA,TGTGCCAGCAGTCTCACCTGGGCCAATGAGCAGTTCTTC,CASSLTWANEQFF
NA,TRBV30,TRBJ1-5,NA,TGTGCCTGGAACACCGACACGTCCCAGCCCCAGCATTTT,CAWNTDTSQPQHF
NA,TRBV14,TRBJ2-7,TRBD2,TGTGCCAGCAGCCAAGAGCTCCCTGCGGGAGTGGGGGAGCAGTACTTC,CASSQELPAGVGEQYF
NA,TRBV5-4,TRBJ2-1,TRBD2,TGTGCCAGCAGCCAGGGTGGGACTAGCGGTTACAATGAGCAGTTCTTC,CASSQGGTSGYNEQFF
NA,TRBV6-6,TRBJ2-5,NA,TGTGCCAGCAGTTACGGTACTGGGGGCGGGGAGACCCAGTACTTC,CASSYGTGGGETQYF
NA,TRBV4-1,TRBJ2-7,TRBD2,TGCGCCAGCAGCCAAGAGACTAGCGGGAGGGCCCACGAGCAGTACTTC,CASSQETSGRAHEQYF
NA,TRBV10-1,TRBJ1-1,NA,TGCGCCAGCAGTGAGTCCCGACAGAACACTGAAGCTTTCTTT,CASSESRQNTEAFF
NA,TRBV5-4,TRBJ1-2,NA,TGTGCCAGCAGCTTGGACAGCTATGGCTACACCTTC,CASSLDSYGYTF
NA,TRBV11-1,TRBJ1-1,TRBD1,TGTGCCAGCAGCCAAAGGGGGCAGGGGCGTGGAACTGAAGCTTTCTTT,CASSQRGQGRGTEAFF
NA,TRBV6-6,TRBJ2-7,NA,TGTGCCAGCAGACTCGACAGAGGCGAGCAGTACTTC,CASRLDRGEQYF
NA,TRBV27,TRBJ1-2,NA,TGTGCCAGCAGTCACAAATTGCAGGGCGATGGCTACACCTTC,CASSHKLQGDGYTF
NA,TRBV5-1,TRBJ1-5,TRBD1,TGCGCCAGCAGCCTGACAGGGGGCGGCAATCAGCCCCAGCATTTT,CASSLTGGGNQPQHF
NA,TRBV5-1,TRBJ2-3,NA,TGCGCCAGCAGGTTAAATGCAGATACGCAGTATTTT,CASRLNADTQYF
once,TRBV5-4,TRBJ1-2,NA,TGTGCCAGCAGCTTGGTCTCTGCCAAGAGAGGTGGCTACACCTTC,CASSLVSAKRGGYTF
NA,TRBV6-2/TRBV6-3,TRBJ1-1,NA,TGTGCCAGCAGCAGTCGACTTGACACTGAAGCTTTCTTT,CASSSRLDTEAFF
few,TRBV6-5,TRBJ1-4,TRBD1,TGTGCCAGCAGTTCACAGGGGATTAATGAAAAACTGTTTTTT,CASSSQGINEKLFF
NA,TRBV6-4,TRBJ2-2,TRBD2,TGTGCCAGCGGATGGCGAGCGGGAGGAAACACCGGGGAGCTGTTTTTT,CASGWRAGGNTGELFF
once,TRBV10-2,TRBJ2-7,NA,TGCGCCAGCAGTGAGACTAGCCAGATCTACGAGCAGTACTTC,CASSETSQIYEQYF
NA,TRBV6-2/TRBV6-3,TRBJ2-1,NA,TGTGCCAGCAGTCCCAGACAACACAATGAGCAGTTCTTC,CASSPRQHNEQFF
NA,TRBV18,TRBJ2-7,NA,TGTGCCAGCTCACCAAGGGGCCCTAGCTCCTACGAGCAGTACTTC,CASSPRGPSSYEQYF
NA,TRBV9,TRBJ2-7,NA,TGTGCCAGCAGCGTAGACGACAACCAAAACTACGAGCAGTACTTC,CASSVDDNQNYEQYF
NA,TRBV7-2,TRBJ2-7,NA,TGTGCCAGCAGCCCCCCGTTTCAGGCCTACGAGCAGTACTTC,CASSPPFQAYEQYF
NA,TRBV4-3,TRBJ2-2,TRBD2,TGCGCCAGCAACCGGGGGACTAGCGGGAGGGTTAGGGCCGGGGAGCTGTTTTTT,CASNRGTSGRVRAGELFF
NA,TRBV27,TRBJ1-3,NA,TGTGCCAGCAGTTTAAGCGTTGGAAACACCATATATTTT,CASSLSVGNTIYF
once,TRBV4-2,TRBJ2-7,NA,TGTGCCAGCAGCCACTCGCGAGGGAGCGGAGTTTCCTACGAGCAGTACTTC,CASSHSRGSGVSYEQYF
few,TRBV10-3,TRBJ2-6,NA,TGTGCCATCAGTGGCCAGACTGGGGCCAACGTCCTGACTTTC,CAISGQTGANVLTF
few,TRBV19,TRBJ1-2,NA,TGTGCCAGTAGTATATCCGGACAGTATGGCTACACCTTC,CASSISGQYGYTF
few,TRBV2,TRBJ1-2,NA,TGTGCCAGCAGGTCAGGGTCTGATAACTATGGCTACACCTTC,CASRSGSDNYGYTF
NA,TRBV18,TRBJ2-7,TRBD1,TGTGCCAGCTCACCTCCGGACAGGGGGCAGGACGAGCAGTACTTC,CASSPPDRGQDEQYF
NA,TRBV7-2,TRBJ1-5,NA,TGTGCCAGCAGCTTAGAGCCGCGGGGACTCAATCAGCCCCAGCATTTT,CASSLEPRGLNQPQHF
NA,TRBV5-1,TRBJ2-3,TRBD1,TGCGCCAGCAGCCGGGACAGGGCCCCAGATACGCAGTATTTT,CASSRDRAPDTQYF
NA,TRBV27,TRBJ2-7,NA,TGTGCCAGCAGTTTCCTTCTTGGAGGCTACGAGCAGTACTTC,CASSFLLGGYEQYF
NA,TRBV18,TRBJ2-5,TRBD1,TGTGCCAGCTCACCCAGGGGGCTCCAGGGAGAGACCCAGTACTTC,CASSPRGLQGETQYF